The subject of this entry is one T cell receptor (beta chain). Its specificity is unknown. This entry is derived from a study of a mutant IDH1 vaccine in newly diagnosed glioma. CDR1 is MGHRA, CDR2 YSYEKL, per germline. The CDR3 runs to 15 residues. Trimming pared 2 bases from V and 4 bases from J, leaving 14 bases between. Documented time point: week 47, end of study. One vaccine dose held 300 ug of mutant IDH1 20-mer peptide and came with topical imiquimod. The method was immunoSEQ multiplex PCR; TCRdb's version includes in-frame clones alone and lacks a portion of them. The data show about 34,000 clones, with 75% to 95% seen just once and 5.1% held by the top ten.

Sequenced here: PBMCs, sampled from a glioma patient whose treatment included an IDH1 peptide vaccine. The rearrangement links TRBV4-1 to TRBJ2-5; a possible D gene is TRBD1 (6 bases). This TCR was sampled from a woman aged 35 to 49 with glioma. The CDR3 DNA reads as TGCGCCAGCAGCCAAACAGGGCTGCCCAGAGAGACCCAGTACTTC. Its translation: CASSQTGLPRETQYF.